A selection of T cell receptor beta chains follows, all from one sample in a study of T cells in Graves' hyperthyroidism and ophthalmopathy. From the multiplex PCR reads, TCRdb called clonotypes with MiXCR, one entry per CDR3 protein. The sample lists fewer than 400,000 distinct CDR3 sequences; about a sixth were seen once. Specimen: blood. The receptors stem from a woman aged 18-35 years with Graves' hyperthyroidism that later progressed to Graves' ophthalmopathy. The CDR3 runs from the conserved cysteine through the conserved F or W. Fields, in order: V gene, J gene, clone size, D gene, CDR3 protein, CDR3 DNA. A D gene is named only where the DNA matches it firmly. Clone size is not always given. Where it is, it says once, few, many or a class for expanded clones.

TRBV20-1	TRBJ2-7	-	TRBD2	CSASPASGRYDEQYF	TGCAGTGCTAGTCCCGCTAGCGGGAGGTACGACGAGCAGTACTTC
TRBV20-1	TRBJ2-7	few	-	CSARDREGSKAVKYEQYF	TGCAGTGCTAGAGATCGTGAGGGATCAAAGGCGGTAAAGTACGAGCAGTACTTC
TRBV27	TRBJ2-7	-	-	CASSSPRRDYEQYF	TGTGCCAGCAGTTCCCCTAGGAGGGACTACGAGCAGTACTTC
TRBV27	TRBJ1-2	few	-	CASSPGLGGSHYGYTF	TGTGCCAGCAGTCCCGGGTTGGGGGGAAGCCACTATGGCTACACCTTC
TRBV5-6	TRBJ2-5	once	TRBD2	CASSPATSGRALETRYF	TGTGCCAGCAGCCCAGCCACTAGCGGGAGGGCCTTGGAGACCCGGTACTTC
TRBV28	TRBJ1-1	many	-	CASPGGAEAFF	TGTGCCAGCCCTGGGGGTGCTGAAGCTTTCTTT
TRBV19	TRBJ1-2	-	TRBD1	CASRTGQGTYGYTF	TGTGCCAGTAGAACGGGACAGGGAACTTATGGCTACACCTTC
TRBV28	TRBJ1-1	few	TRBD1	CASRKDRDTEAFF	TGTGCCAGCAGGAAGGACAGGGACACTGAAGCTTTCTTT
TRBV6-1	TRBJ1-2	many	-	CASSGRYGYTF	TGTGCCAGCAGTGGACGCTATGGCTACACCTTC
TRBV9	TRBJ2-7	many	-	CASSEGGLSYEQYF	TGTGCCAGCAGCGAGGGGGGACTTTCCTACGAGCAGTACTTC
TRBV11-2	TRBJ2-1	many	-	CASSLRTPGDEQFF	TGTGCCAGCAGCTTACGTACTCCGGGGGATGAGCAGTTCTTC
TRBV20-1	TRBJ2-1	many	TRBD1	CSAMRDRGLNEQFF	TGCAGTGCTATGAGGGACAGGGGGCTCAATGAGCAGTTCTTC
TRBV20-1	TRBJ2-5	many	TRBD2	CSARWAGGRETQYF	TGCAGTGCTAGATGGGCGGGAGGAAGGGAGACCCAGTACTTC
TRBV4-1	TRBJ1-5	few	-	CASSQVTLTGPQHF	TGCGCCAGCAGCCAAGTCACCTTGACTGGGCCCCAGCATTTT
TRBV3-1	TRBJ2-5	few	-	CASSQAADQETQYF	TGTGCCAGCAGCCAAGCGGCAGACCAAGAGACCCAGTACTTC
TRBV27	TRBJ2-7	few	-	CASRPGGPYEQYF	TGTGCCAGCAGACCCGGAGGCCCCTACGAGCAGTACTTC
TRBV11-2	TRBJ2-7	-	TRBD2	CASSSLGTSGTYEQYF	TGTGCCAGCAGCTCGCTCGGGACTAGCGGAACCTACGAGCAGTACTTC
TRBV7-8	TRBJ2-1	many	TRBD2	CASSLRASGTVEQFF	TGTGCCAGCAGCCTTAGGGCTAGCGGGACAGTTGAGCAGTTCTTC
TRBV20-1	TRBJ2-7	many	-	CSARGGLTSRHYEQYF	TGCAGTGCTAGGGGGGGCCTCACCTCAAGACACTACGAGCAGTACTTC
TRBV12-3/TRBV12-4	TRBJ2-2	many	-	CASSLGGWTGELFF	TGTGCCAGCAGTTTAGGGGGGTGGACCGGGGAGCTGTTTTTT
TRBV9	TRBJ2-1	few	-	CASSVERNEQFF	TGTGCCAGCAGCGTAGAAAGAAATGAGCAGTTCTTC
TRBV2	TRBJ2-2	many	-	CASGGEVSPNTGELFF	TGTGCCAGCGGCGGGGAGGTTAGCCCGAACACCGGGGAGCTGTTTTTT
TRBV7-9	TRBJ2-3	-	TRBD2	CASSPSGKPDTQYF	TGTGCCAGCAGCCCCAGCGGGAAGCCAGATACGCAGTATTTT
TRBV15	TRBJ1-1	-	TRBD1	CATSPRTGGKAFF	TGTGCCACCAGCCCCCGAACAGGGGGCAAGGCTTTCTTT
TRBV5-5	TRBJ2-7	many	-	CASSFGPYEQYF	TGTGCCAGCAGCTTTGGTCCCTACGAGCAGTACTTC
TRBV12-3/TRBV12-4	TRBJ2-1	many	-	CASSLEHNYNEQFF	TGTGCCAGCAGTTTAGAACATAACTACAATGAGCAGTTCTTC
TRBV29-1	TRBJ2-7	-	TRBD2	CSVVWAGADYEQYF	TGCAGCGTTGTCTGGGCGGGAGCTGACTACGAGCAGTACTTC
TRBV10-3	TRBJ2-3	many	-	CAISRTGREDGDTQYF	TGTGCCATCAGTCGGACGGGGCGGGAAGACGGGGATACGCAGTATTTT
TRBV7-2	TRBJ2-7	many	-	CASSLARSGAYEQYF	TGTGCCAGCAGCTTAGCCCGTTCGGGAGCCTACGAGCAGTACTTC
TRBV29-1	TRBJ2-7	many	-	CSVRVVGNEQYF	TGCAGCGTTAGGGTGGTGGGCAACGAGCAGTACTTC
TRBV18	TRBJ1-5	-	TRBD1	CASSPPGTGNNQPQHF	TGTGCCAGCTCACCGCCCGGGACAGGAAACAATCAGCCCCAGCATTTT
TRBV4-1	TRBJ1-6	-	-	CASSQVWSHNSPLHF	TGCGCCAGCAGCCAAGTGTGGTCCCATAATTCACCCCTCCACTTT
TRBV5-5	TRBJ2-7	many	-	CASSPGTRQSYEQYF	TGTGCCAGCAGTCCCGGGACCCGGCAGTCCTACGAGCAGTACTTC
TRBV28	TRBJ1-5	few	TRBD1	CASSRDRGRVSNQPQHF	TGTGCCAGCAGCCGGGACAGGGGGCGAGTTAGCAATCAGCCCCAGCATTTT
TRBV5-1	TRBJ1-5	-	-	CASSLEGQSNQPQHF	TGCGCCAGCAGCTTGGAGGGCCAAAGCAATCAGCCCCAGCATTTT
TRBV30	TRBJ2-3	few	-	CAWSEGLGQDTQYF	TGTGCCTGGAGTGAAGGACTGGGCCAAGATACGCAGTATTTT
TRBV6-5	TRBJ1-1	-	-	CASSYLESRLNTEAFF	TGTGCCAGCAGTTATTTGGAAAGCCGCCTGAACACTGAAGCTTTCTTT
TRBV28	TRBJ2-3	many	-	CASSAQTGPSADTQYF	TGTGCCAGCAGTGCCCAAACAGGTCCCTCAGCAGATACGCAGTATTTT
TRBV29-1	TRBJ2-1	-	-	CSVESGTNEQFF	TGCAGCGTTGAAAGTGGCACCAATGAGCAGTTCTTC
TRBV20-1	TRBJ1-3	-	-	CSARDSGTSGNTIYF	TGCAGTGCTAGAGACTCAGGGACCTCTGGAAACACCATATATTTT
TRBV9	TRBJ2-2	-	TRBD1	CASSVRQGNTGELFF	TGTGCCAGCAGCGTAAGACAGGGAAACACCGGGGAGCTGTTTTTT
TRBV4-1	TRBJ2-3	few	-	CASSQDITDTQYF	TGCGCCAGCAGCCAAGACATCACAGATACGCAGTATTTT
TRBV15	TRBJ2-5	-	-	CATSSLRDTPKETQYF	TGTGCCACCAGCAGCCTCCGGGATACTCCCAAAGAGACCCAGTACTTC
TRBV24-1	TRBJ2-1	-	-	CATSAALDRNEQFF	TGTGCCACCAGTGCTGCCCTCGACAGGAATGAGCAGTTCTTC
TRBV4-3	TRBJ2-5	-	TRBD2	CASSQGFTSGSLWQETQYF	TGCGCCAGCAGCCAAGGATTCACTAGCGGGAGTTTGTGGCAAGAGACCCAGTACTTC
TRBV13	TRBJ2-7	many	-	CASSFEGGYEQYF	TGTGCCAGCAGCTTTGAGGGGGGCTACGAGCAGTACTTC
TRBV7-9	TRBJ2-7	many	-	CASSLAVEGYEQYF	TGTGCCAGCAGCTTAGCGGTCGAAGGCTACGAGCAGTACTTC
TRBV28	TRBJ2-7	many	TRBD2	CASRGTSGSPYEQYF	TGTGCCAGCAGGGGGACTAGCGGGAGCCCCTACGAGCAGTACTTC